Following are 27 T cell receptor beta chains from one sample sequenced in a study of beta chain features in type 1 diabetes. Study-wide findings and caveats: Among patients with Type 1 diabetes, TCRB CDR3s were moderately but significantly shorter in every one of the four CD4+ subsets.

No cognate antigen is known for these TCRs. Reverse transcribing all isolated RNA meant expressed TCRB transcripts were sequenced. Only in-frame clones appear in the TCRdb table, and some are missing; sequencing was by immunoSEQ multiplex PCR. The sample holds under 150,000 clones; 7% to 10% are singletons and the top ten take roughly 0.75%. The specimen sequenced was central memory CD4+ T cells from blood. These receptors were collected from a man aged 25 to 40 with type 1 diabetes.

V is TRBV7-3 and J is TRBJ2-7; weak D call: TRBD2 (6 bases). Trimming left V 5 bases short and J 0 bases short, with 8 bases between. CDR3 size: 13 residues. The V gene's germline CDR1 is SGHTA and CDR2 FQGTGA. The CDR3 bases are TGTGCCAGCAGCCCGGGGGACTCCTACGAGCAGTACTTC. Protein product: CASSPGDSYEQYF.

This clone was counted a few times. The CDR3 nucleotides read TGTGCCAGCAGCTTAGAGGCTAGCGGGGTTGAGACCCAGTACTTC. Amino acid sequence: CASSLEASGVETQYF. The chain joins TRBV7-9 to TRBJ2-5; 9 positions agree with TRBD2. Losses at the gene ends were 1 base for V and 5 bases for J; bases not matched to a gene: 5. Germline V CDR1 and CDR2: SEHNR, FQNEAQ (reference sequence). This CDR3 contains 15 residues.

This clone was observed a handful of times. The junction differs from germline at one of its ends, possibly a read error. This rearrangement joins TRBV6-5 to TRBJ2-5; a possible D gene is TRBD1 (6 bases). The CDR3 loop spans 14 amino acids. The germline gives CDR1 MNHEY, CDR2 SVGAGI. CDR3 sequence: CAISELGAGETQYF. In DNA form, the CDR3 reads TGTGCCATCAGTGAGCTGGGGGCGGGAGAGACCCAGTACTTC.

This clone was counted between two and nine times. The V gene is TRBV6-5, the J gene TRBJ1-2; 9 bases match TRBD1. The CDR3 contains 14 residues. The V segment lost 5 bases and the J segment 4 bases; nucleotides outside the gene matches: 5. In germline, CDR1 is MNHEY, CDR2 SVGAGI. The CDR3 DNA reads as TGTGCCAGCAGTCGGACAGGGGTCGGCTATGGCTACACCTTC. Protein product: CASSRTGVGYGYTF.

The CDR3 DNA follows: TGTGCCAGCAGCCCCGCGGGAAGGGCCGGGGAGCTGTTTTTT. Its translation: CASSPAGRAGELFF. The V gene is TRBV7-9, the J gene TRBJ2-2; D might be TRBD2 (6 bases). CDR3 size: 14 residues. V was trimmed by 5 bases and J by 6 bases, leaving 13 bases between them. Per germline, CDR1 SEHNR and CDR2 FQNEAQ (reference sequence).

This clone showed up just a few times. V gene TRBV10-3 combines with J gene TRBJ2-3, with a weak D call TRBD2 (5 bases). This CDR3 spans 12 amino acids. Per the germline V gene, CDR1 is ENHRY and CDR2 is SYGVKD. V lost 11 bases, J lost 1 base, and 10 bases lay in between. The chain's CDR3 is CASKGGTDTQYF. Written as DNA, the CDR3 is TGTGCCTCGAAGGGAGGCACAGATACGCAGTATTTT.

This chain connects TRBV11-2 to TRBJ2-3; D possibly corresponds to TRBD2 (6 bases). This CDR3 is 12 amino acids long. Germline V lookup: CDR1 SGHAT, CDR2 FQNNGV. The CDR3 DNA reads TGTACAAGCGGGTCCCCCGGGAATACGCAGTATTTT. Residues: CTSGSPGNTQYF.

This clone turned up a few times. This chain joins TRBV11-1 and TRBJ2-7; 8 bases fit TRBD1. The CDR3 covers 14 residues. Germline V gene sequence: CDR1 SGHAT, CDR2 FQDESV (reference sequence). Trimming took 3 bases from V and 2 from J; bases not matched to a gene: 3. The CDR3 loop is CASSFAGGTYEQYF. DNA of the CDR3: TGTGCCAGCAGCTTTGCAGGGGGCACCTACGAGCAGTACTTC.

This clone was counted between two and nine times. The gene calls are TRBV9 and TRBJ2-5; maybe TRBD2 (5 bases). The germline V gene encodes CDR1 SGDLS and CDR2 YYNGEE. This CDR3 spans 12 amino acids. The germline V and J ends were trimmed by 4 bases and 4 bases, with 8 bases remaining between them. The CDR3 DNA reads TGTGCCAGCAGCACTGGAGGAGAGACCCAGTACTTC. Residues: CASSTGGETQYF.

The chain is built from TRBV6-5 and TRBJ2-1; 9 nucleotides line up with TRBD1. Losses at the gene ends were 6 bases for V and 4 bases for J; bases not matched to a gene: 1. This CDR3 is 13 amino acids long. CDR1 is MNHEY, CDR2 SVGAGI, per germline. The CDR3 sequence: CASRGQGYNEQFF. CDR3 nucleotides: TGTGCCAGCAGGGGACAGGGTTACAATGAGCAGTTCTTC.

The genes are TRBV30 and TRBJ1-5; a possible D gene is TRBD1 (6 bases). Trimming took off 7 bases at V and 2 bases at J, with 12 bases between the two ends. Germline CDR1 reads GTSNPN; CDR2 reads SVGIG (reference sequence). The CDR3 is 13 residues long. The CDR3 spells CALQGSGNQPQHF. In DNA form, the CDR3 reads TGTGCCTTACAGGGTAGTGGCAATCAGCCCCAGCATTTT.

This clone was detected only a few times. Its ends do not fully match the called genes, so a read error is possible. The rearrangement links TRBV7-7 to TRBJ1-4; weak D call: TRBD1 (5 bases). The germline gives CDR1 SSHAT, CDR2 FNYEAQ (reference sequence). The CDR3 sequence is 13 residues long. The CDR3 DNA is TGTGCTAGCAGCTTTGGGGCAGGAGAAAAACTGTTTTTT. This translates into CASSFGAGEKLFF. The whole variable domain, filled in from reference TRBV7-7 and TRBJ1-4, reads GAGVSQSPRYKVTKRGQDVTLRCDPISSHATLYWYQQALGQGPEFLTYFNYEAQPDKSGLPSDRFSAERPEGSISTLTIQRTEQRDSAMYRCASSFGAGEKLFFGSGTQLSVL.

The chain couples TRBV27 to TRBJ1-5; D gene uncertain. This CDR3 contains 16 residues. V lost 4 bases, J lost 2 bases, and 15 bases lay in between. In germline, CDR1 is MNHEY, CDR2 SMNVEV (reference sequence). The CDR3 coding sequence is TGTGCCAGCAGTTCCCACGTGTCCGGGGGCAATCAGCCCCAGCATTTT. Protein product: CASSSHVSGGNQPQHF.

This chain links TRBV7-3 with TRBJ1-2, with TRBD1 matching 10 bases. V shed 5 bases, J shed 9 bases, and the junction held 12 bases outside the gene matches. The length of the CDR3 is 15 residues. Germline values: CDR1 SGHTA, CDR2 FQGTGA. Here the CDR3 DNA reads TGTGCCAGCAGCCTAAACCCGGGGACAGGGGATAGCTACACCTTC. It is translated as CASSLNPGTGDSYTF.

This clone was observed a few times. The chain is built from TRBV2 and TRBJ2-7; tentatively, D is TRBD2 (7 bases). The CDR3 runs to 16 residues. CDR1 and CDR2 from the germline V gene are SNHLY and FYNNEI. Trimming stripped 6 bases from V and 4 bases from J, with 22 bases between. CDR3 in DNA: TGTGCCAGCAGGGGGGGGGCCACCTCGACCCAATACGAGCAGTACTTC. It specifies CASRGGATSTQYEQYF.

This clone was seen a handful of times. The chain carries TRBV5-6 and TRBJ2-2; 9 bases map to TRBD1. Per germline, CDR1 SGHDT and CDR2 YYEEEE. Trimming cost V 8 bases and J 8 bases; bases outside gene matches: 7. The CDR3 is 13 residues long. CDR3 in amino acids: CASKQGAPGELFF. CDR3 coding DNA: TGTGCCAGTAAACAGGGGGCGCCTGGGGAGCTGTTTTTT.

This clone was seen ten or more times. V gene TRBV5-4 combines with J gene TRBJ2-2, with TRBD2 matching 11 bases. The CDR3 is 16 residues long. Germline values: CDR1 SGHNT, CDR2 YYREEE (reference sequence). Trimming took 10 bases from V and 5 from J; bases not matched to a gene: 13. CDR3 nucleotide sequence: TGTGCCGCCACTAGCGGGGGAGAAATGGGGACCGGGGAGCTGTTTTTT. Translation: CAATSGGEMGTGELFF.

The chain carries TRBV11-2 and TRBJ1-1, with 7 bases that match TRBD1. The J segment lost 3 bases and the V segment lost 3 bases, leaving 4 bases of the junction unmatched. Per germline, CDR1 SGHAT and CDR2 FQNNGV. The CDR3 has 14 amino acids. The CDR3 DNA follows: TGTGCCAGCAGCTTTCACAGGGGTTACACTGAAGCTTTCTTT. This translates into CASSFHRGYTEAFF.

This sequence joins TRBV9 and TRBJ1-1, with 8 bases identical to TRBD1. CDR1 and CDR2 (germline): SGDLS, YYNGEE. This CDR3 spans 15 amino acids. V was clipped by 0 bases and J by 5 bases; unmatched bases: 6. The DNA of the CDR3 is TGTGCCAGCAGCGTAGGTGGACAGGGTGGGACTGAAGCTTTCTTT. Its protein product is CASSVGGQGGTEAFF.

This clone turned up a few times. The rearrangement uses TRBV7-2 and TRBJ2-2; D may be TRBD2 (6 bases). In germline, CDR1 is SGHTA, CDR2 FQGNSA. Trimming pared 6 bases from V and 2 bases from J, leaving 13 bases between. This CDR3 region has 15 residues. The CDR3 sequence is CASSGGTVNTGELFF. The CDR3 DNA reads as TGTGCCAGCAGTGGGGGGACGGTAAACACCGGGGAGCTGTTTTTT.

As DNA, the CDR3 is TGTGCCAGCAGTGGCAGGCATGTTGAGCAGTTCTTC. It yields the protein CASSGRHVEQFF. This chain joins TRBV28 and TRBJ2-1; unclear D gene. V was shortened by 5 bases and J by 9 bases, with 11 bases between the two germline ends. The length of the CDR3 is 12 residues. Germline V gives CDR1 MDHEN, CDR2 SYDVKM.

This clone came up a few times. The chain is built from TRBV4-1 and TRBJ2-2, with D tentatively TRBD2 (6 bases). Germline CDR1 and CDR2: MGHRA and YSYEKL. The CDR3 runs 16 residues. The V and J ends lost 1 base and 4 bases respectively, with 13 bases between them. CDR3 DNA: TGCGCCAGCAGCCAAGGAGTCGCGGGGAGCACCGGGGAGCTGTTTTTT. Translated, it gives CASSQGVAGSTGELFF.

Only a few counts were recorded for this clone. The V and J genes are TRBV18 and TRBJ1-2; 8 bases match TRBD1. This CDR3 region has 15 residues. With 1 base clipped from V and 8 bases from J, the junction kept 9 bases outside the gene matches. The germline gives CDR1 KGHSH, CDR2 LQKENI. CDR3 nucleotides: TGTGCCAGCTCACCACAATCGACAGGGGAAAGGGGCTACACCTTC. It yields the protein CASSPQSTGERGYTF.

This clone was recorded a few times. The gene calls are TRBV20-1 and TRBJ1-2; D not resolved. Deletions cut 4 bases from V and 5 bases from J, with 8 bases between. This CDR3 spans 11 amino acids. CDR1 DFQATT and CDR2 SNEGSKA come from the germline V gene (reference sequence). CDR3 protein: CSAKREYGYTF. Written as DNA, the CDR3 is TGCAGTGCTAAGCGAGAGTATGGCTACACCTTC.

This clone was observed a few times. The rearrangement uses TRBV15 and TRBJ1-6; D not resolved. Germline V gives CDR1 LNHNV, CDR2 YYDKDF (reference sequence). Deletions cut 0 bases from V and 7 bases from J, with 4 bases between. The CDR3 totals 13 residues. CDR3 in amino acids: CATSRDPNSPLHF. The CDR3 nucleotides are TGTGCCACCAGCAGAGATCCAAATTCACCCCTCCACTTT. Full variable domain (missing parts from reference TRBV15 and TRBJ1-6): DAMVIQNPRYQVTQFGKPVTLSCSQTLNHNVMYWYQQKSSQAPKLLFHYYDKDFNNEADTPDNFQSRRPNTSFCFLDIRSPGLGDTAMYLCATSRDPNSPLHFGNGTRLTVT.

This sequence joins TRBV25-1 and TRBJ2-4; D is ambiguous. Germline CDR1 MGHDK, CDR2 SYGVNS. The CDR3 covers 14 residues. With 2 bases removed from V and 3 bases from J, the gap between germline ends came to 8 bases. The CDR3 protein is CASSEGQHKNIQYF. Here the CDR3 DNA reads TGTGCCAGCAGTGAAGGGCAGCACAAAAACATTCAGTACTTC.

This clone was detected a few times. J is TRBJ1-1 and V is TRBV7-3; no clear D gene. The CDR3 is made up of 13 amino acids. Trimming removed 2 bases from V and 4 bases from J, with 8 bases in between. Germline values: CDR1 SGHTA, CDR2 FQGTGA. The CDR3 region is CASSLEVGTEAFF. CDR3 bases: TGTGCCAGCAGCTTAGAGGTCGGCACTGAAGCTTTCTTT. Full variable domain (rest looked up from reference TRBV7-3 and TRBJ1-1): GAGVSQTPSNKVTEKGKYVELRCDPISGHTALYWYRQSLGQGPEFLIYFQGTGAADDSGLPNDRFFAVRPEGSVSTLKIQRTERGDSAVYLCASSLEVGTEAFFGQGTRLTVV.